The present T cell receptor beta chain was sequenced within a study of blood T cell repertoires in COVID-19. Background on the study: Researchers got acute and convalescent COVID-19 samples from the United States, Italy and Spain.

The table came from immunoSEQ multiplex PCR; TCRdb's copy has only in-frame clones and leaves some out. The sample lists about 120,000 clones; about 84% were seen once. The sequenced sample was peripheral blood. The receptor comes from a man over 45 with acute or convalescent COVID-19.

CDR3 nucleotide sequence: TGTGCCTGGAGCCCCGCGGCGAAATACTATGGCTACACCTTC. Protein sequence: CAWSPAAKYYGYTF. The chain joins TRBV30 to TRBJ1-2; D is ambiguous. The CDR3 contains 14 residues. Germline V gives CDR1 GTSNPN, CDR2 SVGIG (reference sequence). V shed 3 bases and J shed 3 bases, with 14 bases lying between them.